The T cell receptor beta chain described here comes from a study of neurological immune-mediated disorders. Findings of the study overall: CDR3 amino acid sequences found in expanded clones were never shared across subjects, suggesting private repertoires in all groups. HTLV-1-associated myelopathy displayed the greatest TCR clonal expansion, and multiple sclerosis exhibited the smallest, lower than that of healthy controls.

5'RACE with 10-nucleotide random UMIs generated the cDNA. TCRdb reanalysed the 5' RACE reads using MiXCR and keeps one entry per CDR3 protein. The sample gives 20,000 to 30,000 distinct CDR3 sequences, 13% of which show up once; 16% is in the top ten. The germline V gene has CDR1 MNHNS and CDR2 SASEGT. The CDR3 totals 11 residues. Points on this clonotype: The antigen remains unidentified. The junction and the germline gene differ at one end; a read error may be behind it.

Unsorted libraries were generated from 2 million PBMCs. These cells had been stored in RNAlater at -80 C. This sequence originates from a woman in her forties with HTLV-1-associated myelopathy (HAM/TSP). Input material: PBMCs. V usage is TRBV6-1 and J usage is TRBJ2-1; D may be TRBD1 (5 bases). Written as DNA, the CDR3 is TGTGTCAGCAGGGCCTACAATGAGCAGTTCTTC. Its protein product is CVSRAYNEQFF.